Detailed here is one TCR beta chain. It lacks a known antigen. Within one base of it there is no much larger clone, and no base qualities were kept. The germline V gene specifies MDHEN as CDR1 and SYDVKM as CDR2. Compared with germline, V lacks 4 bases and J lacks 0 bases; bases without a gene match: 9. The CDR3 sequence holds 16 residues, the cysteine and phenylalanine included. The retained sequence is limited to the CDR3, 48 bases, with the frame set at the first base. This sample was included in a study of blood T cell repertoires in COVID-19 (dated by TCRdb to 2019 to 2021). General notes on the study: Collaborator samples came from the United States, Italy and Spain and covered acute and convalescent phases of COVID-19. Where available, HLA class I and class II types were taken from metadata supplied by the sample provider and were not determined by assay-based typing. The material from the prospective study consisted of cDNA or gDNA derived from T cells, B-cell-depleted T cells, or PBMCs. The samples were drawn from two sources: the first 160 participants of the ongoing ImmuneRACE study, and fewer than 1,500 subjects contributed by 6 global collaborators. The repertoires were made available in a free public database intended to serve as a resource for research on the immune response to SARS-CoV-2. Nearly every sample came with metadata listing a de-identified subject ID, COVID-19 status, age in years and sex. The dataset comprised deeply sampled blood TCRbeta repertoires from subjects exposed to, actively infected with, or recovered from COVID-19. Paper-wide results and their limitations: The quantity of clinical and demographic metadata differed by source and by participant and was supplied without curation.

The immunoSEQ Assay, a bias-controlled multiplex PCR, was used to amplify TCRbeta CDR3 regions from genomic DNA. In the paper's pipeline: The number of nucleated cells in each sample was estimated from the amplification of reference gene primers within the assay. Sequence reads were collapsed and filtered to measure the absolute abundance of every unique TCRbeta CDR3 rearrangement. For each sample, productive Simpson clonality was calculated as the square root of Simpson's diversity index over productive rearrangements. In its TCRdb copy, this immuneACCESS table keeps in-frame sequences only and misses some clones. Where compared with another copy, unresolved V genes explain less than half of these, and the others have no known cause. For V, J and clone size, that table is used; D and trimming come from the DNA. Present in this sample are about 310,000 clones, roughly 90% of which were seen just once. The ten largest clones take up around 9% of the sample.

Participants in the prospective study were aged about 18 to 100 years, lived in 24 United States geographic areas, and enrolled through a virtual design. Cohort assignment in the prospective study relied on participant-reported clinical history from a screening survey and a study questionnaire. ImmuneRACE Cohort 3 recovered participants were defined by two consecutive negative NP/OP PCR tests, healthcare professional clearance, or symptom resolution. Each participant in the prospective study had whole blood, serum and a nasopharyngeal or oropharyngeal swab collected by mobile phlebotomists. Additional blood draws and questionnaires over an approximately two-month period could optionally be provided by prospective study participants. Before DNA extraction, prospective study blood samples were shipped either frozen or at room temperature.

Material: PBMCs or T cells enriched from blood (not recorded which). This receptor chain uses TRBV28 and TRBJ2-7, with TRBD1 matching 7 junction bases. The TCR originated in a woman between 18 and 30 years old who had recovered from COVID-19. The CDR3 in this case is CASSSSGTANSYEQYF. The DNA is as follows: TGTGCCAGCAGTTCATCCGGGACAGCAAACTCCTACGAGCAGTACTTC.